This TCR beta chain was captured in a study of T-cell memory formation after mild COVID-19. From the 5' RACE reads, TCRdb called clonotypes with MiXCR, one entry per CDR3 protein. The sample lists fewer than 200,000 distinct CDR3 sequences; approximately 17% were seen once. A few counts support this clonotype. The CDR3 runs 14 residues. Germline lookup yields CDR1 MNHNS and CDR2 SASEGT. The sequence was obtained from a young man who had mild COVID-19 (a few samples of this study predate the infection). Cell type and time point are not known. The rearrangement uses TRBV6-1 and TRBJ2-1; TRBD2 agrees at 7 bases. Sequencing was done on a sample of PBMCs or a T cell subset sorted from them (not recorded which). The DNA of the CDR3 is TGTGCGATCCGTAAGGGCGGGGGTTACAATGAGCAGTTCTTC. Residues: CAIRKGGGYNEQFF.